This T cell receptor (beta chain) was retrieved from a study of T-cell reconstitution after alpha-beta-depleted transplantation in children. This clonotype was found many times. The V and J ends lost 0 bases and 6 bases respectively, with 10 bases between them. The CDR3 consists of 13 residues. Germline loops: CDR1 SGDLS, CDR2 YYNGEE. Unique molecular identifiers were used to barcode this TCRbeta library. TCRdb used MiXCR to reprocess the PCR reads, holding one entry per CDR3 protein. The table shows hundreds of thousands of distinct CDR3 sequences, with roughly 13% occurring only once. Sequenced material: PBMCs, mostly from graft donor cells, taken 360 days after TCRalphabeta/CD19-depleted stem cell transplant. J is TRBJ2-7 and V is TRBV9; no clear D gene. This receptor was identified in a male patient between 5 and 17 years old who had a stem cell transplant for acute myeloid leukemia, so the T cells may come from the graft donor. CDR3 DNA sequence: TGTGCCAGCAGCGTAGACCCCCCTGCCGAGCAGTACTTC. Translating it yields CASSVDPPAEQYF.